This TCR beta chain was documented in a study of tumor-infiltrating lymphocytes in primary liver carcinoma. Study-wide background: The five patients, who were men and women, ranged in age from 30 to 69 years. Study-level findings and limits: The use of bulk unsorted samples meant that CD4+ and CD8+ repertoires were not compared.

From 400 to 500 ng total RNA, TCR beta cDNA was generated with a primer in the constant region. ARM-PCR, slightly modified, supplied the TCR beta libraries through three nested multiplex PCR rounds. A C-beta reverse primer was combined with TRBV1-TRBV30 forward primers in the first two PCR rounds, and each round had roughly 11 cycles. TCRdb reprocessed the multiplex PCR reads via MiXCR and lists one record per CDR3 protein. The table has fewer than 350,000 distinct CDR3 sequences, approximately 60% seen once. This clonotype was counted only a few times. The antigen remains undetermined. Alongside blood RNA obtained from unsorted whole blood, germline DNA was also extracted. HBV chronically infected the treatment-naive patients. Before the operation took place, around 4 milliliters of peripheral blood were collected. Looked up from germline, CDR1 is LGHDT and CDR2 is YNNKEL (reference sequence). CDR3 length: 16 amino acids. V shed 0 bases, J shed 4 bases, and the junction held 5 bases outside the gene matches.

The receptor comes from a man aged 40-50 years with primary liver carcinoma and hepatitis B virus infection. The specimen was peripheral blood. The gene calls are TRBV3-1 and TRBJ2-1; 8 bases align to TRBD2. CDR3 sequence reads: CASSQDLSGGYNEQFF. The CDR3 nucleotides read TGTGCCAGCAGCCAAGATCTGAGCGGGGGTTACAATGAGCAGTTCTTC.